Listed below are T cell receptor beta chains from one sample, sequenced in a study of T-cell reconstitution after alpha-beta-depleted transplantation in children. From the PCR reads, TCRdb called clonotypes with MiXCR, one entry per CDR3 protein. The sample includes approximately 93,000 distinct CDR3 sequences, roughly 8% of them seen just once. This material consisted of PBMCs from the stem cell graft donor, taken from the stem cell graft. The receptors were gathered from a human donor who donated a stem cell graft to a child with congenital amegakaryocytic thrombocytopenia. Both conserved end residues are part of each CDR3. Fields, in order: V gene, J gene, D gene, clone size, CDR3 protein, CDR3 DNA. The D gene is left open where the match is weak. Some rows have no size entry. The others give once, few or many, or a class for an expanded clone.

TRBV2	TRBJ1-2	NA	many	CASIFNIGDGYTF	TGTGCCAGCATTTTTAATATAGGTGATGGCTACACCTTC
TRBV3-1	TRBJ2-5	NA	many	CASSHLDMSRETQYF	TGTGCCAGCAGCCACCTGGACATGTCGAGGGAGACCCAGTACTTC
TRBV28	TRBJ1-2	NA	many	CASRTSNYGYTF	TGTGCCAGCAGGACCTCTAACTATGGCTACACCTTC
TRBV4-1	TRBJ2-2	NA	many	CASSPESGELFF	TGCGCCAGCAGCCCAGAGTCCGGGGAGCTGTTTTTT
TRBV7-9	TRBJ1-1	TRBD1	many	CASSLGDRDLNTEAFF	TGTGCCAGCAGCTTAGGGGACAGGGATTTGAACACTGAAGCTTTCTTT
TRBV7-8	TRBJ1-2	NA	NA	CARSAGQFAGYTF	TGTGCCAGGAGCGCTGGGCAGTTTGCTGGCTACACCTTC
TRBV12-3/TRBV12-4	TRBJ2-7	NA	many	CASSFGGTYEQYF	TGTGCCAGCAGCTTCGGGGGAACCTACGAGCAGTACTTC
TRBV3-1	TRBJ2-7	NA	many	CASSHMGEQYF	TGTGCCAGCAGCCATATGGGCGAGCAGTACTTC
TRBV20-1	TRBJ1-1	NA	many	CSAREGGSEAFF	TGCAGTGCTAGAGAAGGGGGATCTGAAGCTTTCTTT
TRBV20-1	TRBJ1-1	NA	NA	CSARRQGQGEAFF	TGCAGTGCTAGGCGGCAGGGCCAAGGGGAAGCTTTCTTC
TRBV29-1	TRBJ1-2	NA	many	CSVDLFNYGYTF	TGCAGCGTTGACTTGTTTAACTATGGCTACACCTTC
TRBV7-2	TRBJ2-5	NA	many	CASSFDRASETQYF	TGTGCCAGCAGCTTTGACCGGGCCTCGGAGACCCAGTACTTC
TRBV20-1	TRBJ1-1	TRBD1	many	CSARDQGASSKAFF	TGCAGTGCTAGAGATCAGGGGGCGAGCTCCAAAGCTTTCTTT
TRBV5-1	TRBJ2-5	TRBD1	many	CASRDRIQETQYF	TGCGCCAGCAGGGACAGGATCCAAGAGACCCAGTACTTC
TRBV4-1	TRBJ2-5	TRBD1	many	CASSLGQGSETQYF	TGCGCCAGCAGCCTAGGACAGGGTTCGGAGACCCAGTACTTC
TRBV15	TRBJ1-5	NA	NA	CATSRSGGRHGQPQHF	TGTGCCACCAGCAGATCTGGTGGCAGGCATGGTCAGCCCCAGCATTTT
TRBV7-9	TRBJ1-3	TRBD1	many	CASSQRQGNGNTIYF	TGTGCCAGCAGCCAACGACAGGGGAATGGAAACACCATATATTTT
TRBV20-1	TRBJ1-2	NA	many	CSASPAGGGYTF	TGCAGTGCTAGCCCCGCGGGGGGTGGCTACACCTTC
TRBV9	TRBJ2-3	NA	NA	CASSARGGGTTTSTDTQYF	TGTGCCAGCAGCGCCAGGGGGGGCGGAACGACAACTAGCACAGATACGCAGTATTTT
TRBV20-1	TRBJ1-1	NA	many	CSAKRVRTEAFF	TGCAGTGCTAAAAGGGTGAGGACTGAAGCTTTCTTT
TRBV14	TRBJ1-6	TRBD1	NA	CASSPNDRGNSPLHF	TGTGCCAGCAGTCCAAACGACAGGGGGAATTCACCCCTCCACTTT
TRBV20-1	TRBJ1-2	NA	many	CSALPGGSGYTF	TGCAGTGCTCTACCGGGAGGGAGTGGCTACACCTTC
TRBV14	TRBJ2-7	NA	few	CASSHPKGPIDEQYF	TGTGCCAGCAGCCACCCAAAAGGCCCCATAGACGAGCAGTACTTC
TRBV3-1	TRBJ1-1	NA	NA	CASSQGGVNTEAFF	TGTGCCAGCAGCCAAGGGGGGGTAAACACTGAAGCTTTCTTT
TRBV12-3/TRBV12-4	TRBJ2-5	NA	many	CASRGWGAWETQYF	TGTGCCAGCAGGGGTTGGGGGGCGTGGGAGACCCAGTACTTC
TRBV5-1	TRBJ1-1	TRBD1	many	CASSFTGTGDTEAFF	TGCGCCAGCAGCTTCACCGGGACAGGGGACACTGAAGCTTTCTTT
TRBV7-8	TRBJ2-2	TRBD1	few	CASSSTGAVTGELFF	TGTGCCAGCAGCTCCACAGGGGCGGTCACCGGGGAGCTGTTTTTT
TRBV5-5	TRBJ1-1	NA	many	CASSGDIEDTEAFF	TGTGCCAGCAGCGGGGACATAGAGGACACTGAAGCTTTCTTT
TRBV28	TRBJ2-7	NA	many	CASSSHQAGAYEQYF	TGTGCCAGCAGTTCTCACCAGGCCGGGGCTTACGAGCAGTACTTC
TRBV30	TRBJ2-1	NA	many	CAWRDYNEQFF	TGTGCCTGGAGAGACTACAATGAGCAGTTCTTC
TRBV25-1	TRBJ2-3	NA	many	CASTVGDTQYF	TGTGCCAGCACCGTAGGAGATACGCAGTATTTT
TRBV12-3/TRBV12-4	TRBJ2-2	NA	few	CASSLITPNTGELFF	TGTGCCAGCAGTTTGATTACACCTAACACCGGGGAGCTGTTTTTT
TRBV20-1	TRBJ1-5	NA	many	CSAELGGENQPQHF	TGCAGTGCGGAGCTGGGCGGGGAAAATCAGCCCCAGCATTTT
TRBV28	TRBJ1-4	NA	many	CASSSWTNSEKLFF	TGTGCCAGCAGTTCTTGGACTAATAGTGAAAAACTGTTTTTT
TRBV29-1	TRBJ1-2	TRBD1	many	CSVETGEGNYGYTF	TGCAGCGTAGAGACAGGGGAGGGCAACTATGGCTACACCTTC
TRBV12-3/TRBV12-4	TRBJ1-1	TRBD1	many	CASSSPTGQAFF	TGTGCCAGCAGTTCCCCGACAGGGCAAGCTTTCTTT
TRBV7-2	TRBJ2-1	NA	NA	CASSLSRASEQFF	TGTGCCAGCAGCTTAAGCAGGGCCAGTGAGCAGTTCTTC
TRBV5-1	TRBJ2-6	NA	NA	CASSLAQGGKSRANVLTF	TGCGCCAGCAGCTTGGCGCAGGGGGGGAAATCAAGGGCCAACGTCCTGACTTTC
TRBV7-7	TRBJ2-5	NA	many	CASSRYGTGRGGATQYF	TGTGCCAGCAGCAGATACGGGACTGGAAGGGGTGGGGCGACCCAGTACTTC
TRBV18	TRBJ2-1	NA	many	CASSPGSGKDEQFF	TGTGCCAGCTCACCAGGGTCGGGGAAGGATGAGCAGTTCTTC
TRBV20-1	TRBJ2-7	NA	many	CSAMKDGYEQYF	TGCAGTGCCATGAAGGACGGTTACGAGCAGTACTTC
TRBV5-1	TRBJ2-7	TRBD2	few	CASSLGDLAGGLPYEQYF	TGCGCCAGCAGCTTGGGAGACTTAGCGGGAGGCCTCCCCTACGAGCAGTACTTC
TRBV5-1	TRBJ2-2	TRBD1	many	CASSLDRGTTGELFF	TGCGCCAGCAGCTTGGACAGGGGTACGACCGGGGAGCTGTTTTTT
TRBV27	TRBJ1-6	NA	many	CASSFREGDALHF	TGTGCCAGCAGTTTTCGCGAGGGTGACGCCCTCCACTTT
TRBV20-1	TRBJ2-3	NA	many	CSAAIDTDTQYF	TGCAGTGCTGCGATTGACACAGATACGCAGTATTTT
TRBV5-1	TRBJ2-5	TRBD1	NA	CASSDPGQEETQYF	TGCGCCAGCAGCGACCCGGGACAGGAAGAGACCCAGTACTTC
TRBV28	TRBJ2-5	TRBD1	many	CASSLYTGGETQYF	TGTGCCAGCAGTTTATATACAGGGGGCGAGACCCAGTACTTC
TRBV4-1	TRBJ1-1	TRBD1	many	CASSRRQGDAFF	TGCGCCAGCAGCCGGAGACAGGGTGATGCTTTCTTT
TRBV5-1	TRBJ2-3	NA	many	CASSLRPIRTDTQYF	TGCGCCAGCAGCTTACGACCGATACGCACAGATACGCAGTATTTT
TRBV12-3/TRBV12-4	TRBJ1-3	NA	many	CASSFAHTLSGNTIYF	TGTGCCAGCAGTTTCGCCCACACACTCTCTGGAAACACCATATATTTT
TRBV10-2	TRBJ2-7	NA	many	CASSELSEQYF	TGCGCCAGCAGTGAGCTGAGTGAGCAGTACTTC
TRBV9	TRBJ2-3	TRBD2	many	CASSVGVSGGTTDTQYF	TGTGCCAGCAGCGTAGGCGTCAGCGGGGGGACCACAGATACGCAGTATTTT
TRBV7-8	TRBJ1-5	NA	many	CASSSEGRLNQPQHF	TGTGCCAGCAGCTCCGAGGGCCGCTTGAATCAGCCCCAGCATTTT
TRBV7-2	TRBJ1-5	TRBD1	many	CASSFSGGQPQHF	TGTGCCAGCAGCTTTTCAGGGGGCCAGCCCCAGCATTTT
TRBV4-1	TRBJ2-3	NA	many	CASSQVGRGDTQYF	TGCGCCAGCAGCCAAGTAGGACGGGGGGATACGCAGTATTTT
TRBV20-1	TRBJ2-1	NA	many	CSARDQGFQRYNEQFF	TGCAGTGCTAGAGATCAGGGGTTCCAACGCTACAATGAGCAGTTCTTC
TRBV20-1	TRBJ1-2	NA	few	CSAKREPPLTYGYTF	TGCAGTGCGAAACGGGAGCCCCCCCTTACCTATGGCTACACCTTC